The clone carrying this TCR beta chain has more than one count but fewer than ten. The data were taken from a study of blood T cell repertoires in COVID-19. Across the study: Spain, Italy and the United States supplied samples that represented acute and convalescent COVID-19. PBMCs, B-cell-depleted T cells, or T cells provided the cDNA or gDNA that made up the material.

How the authors handled the data: Reference gene primer amplification gave nucleated cell count estimates. Sequencing was performed with immunoSEQ multiplex PCR; in TCRdb, only in-frame clones are kept and a portion is missing. D and trimming were read from the DNA, whereas the V and J calls and clone size are those reported in that table. The repertoire holds some 700,000 clones, over 80% seen once, with about 0.26% in the top ten. The CDR3 extends over 14 amino acids. From germline, CDR1 is MRHNA and CDR2 SNTAGT. Losses at the gene ends were 3 bases for V and 2 bases for J; bases not matched to a gene: 2.

The sequenced sample was peripheral blood. This sequence was found in a woman aged 18-29 years with acute or convalescent COVID-19. The V call is TRBV6-4, the J call TRBJ2-3; 7 nucleotides line up with TRBD2. This CDR3 reads CASSEGLPTDTQYF. CDR3 coding DNA: TGTGCCAGCAGTGAGGGACTACCCACAGATACGCAGTATTTT.